Below, one TCR beta chain is given with its context. As yet, its antigen is unknown. Clones were read by immunoSEQ multiplex PCR, and TCRdb kept only the in-frame ones, dropping some. In the table there are around 160,000 clones, 80% to 85% of which are singletons. The data stem from a study of cytomegalovirus exposure and HLA in healthy donors. General study results and limits: The classifier was said to identify cytomegalovirus status with high specificity and sensitivity. Around 160 TCR beta chains were listed as cytomegalovirus-associated.

The donors were in the roughly 130-subject validation cohort, distinct from the roughly 670-subject first cohort. This TCR was recovered from a man younger than 40 in good health and CMV-seropositive. The specimen sequenced was PBMCs.

The CDR3 protein is CASSQDRRGGNNEQFF. The CDR3 bases are TGCGCCAGCAGCCAAGATCGGCGGGGGGGAAACAATGAGCAGTTCTTC. The chain couples TRBV4-3 to TRBJ2-1; 9 nucleotides agree with TRBD2. V lost 0 bases and J lost 5; bases outside the gene matches: 5. CDR3 length: 16 residues. CDR1 is LGHNA and CDR2 is YSLEER in the germline V gene.